The TCR beta chain described here comes from a study of blood T cell repertoires in COVID-19. On the study more broadly: Some COVID-19 samples were acute and others convalescent; all came from the United States, Italy and Spain. PBMCs, B-cell-depleted T cells, or T cells were the source of the cDNA or gDNA that made up the material.

CDR3 length equals 19 residues. J was trimmed by 2 bases and V by 0 bases; bases with no gene match: 13. The germline V gene has CDR1 SGDLS and CDR2 YYNGEE. How the authors handled the data: Scientists estimated how many nucleated cells there were by amplifying reference gene primers. Repertoires were generated with immunoSEQ multiplex PCR, while TCRdb's copy carries only in-frame clones and drops some. V and J calls and clone size come straight from that table; D and trimming were deduced from the DNA. Among over 200,000 clones listed, about 80% were seen once. This clonotype originated in a woman older than 75 with acute or convalescent COVID-19. The chain joins TRBV9 to TRBJ1-5; 8 positions match TRBD1. The sequenced material came from peripheral blood. In DNA form, the CDR3 reads TGTGCCAGCAGCGTAGGCGGACAGGGAGTTCTGTGTGGCAATCAGCCCCAGCATTTT. Protein sequence: CASSVGGQGVLCGNQPQHF.